This T cell receptor beta chain was identified during a study of tumor-infiltrating lymphocytes in primary liver carcinoma (dated by TCRdb to about 2017). For context, the study as a whole: Surgical resection was performed in China between November 2015 and 2016 on about five patients with histopathologically diagnosed primary liver carcinoma. The five patients, three men and two women aged 30 to 69 years, had hepatocellular carcinoma (four) or combined HCC and intrahepatic cholangiocarcinoma (one). Each sample produced about 3.5 to 7.13 million productive TCRbeta reads, and read depth showed no significant difference between tissue types. A total of some 35 specimens from 5 patients underwent TCRbeta repertoire sequencing, comprising 25 or so tumor regions, 5 adjacent noncancerous liver tissues and 5 peripheral blood samples. The five patients had tumors of stage T1-T3 N0M0, with maximum diameters ranging from 4.2 to 10 cm. Technical replicate repertoires showed high reproducibility, with mean shared-clone rates roughly 0.87 and correlation coefficients above 0.95. For each liver tumor, the study sampled five regions along with adjacent normal tissue and blood, and applied TCRbeta repertoire sequencing, expression microarrays and whole-exome sequencing.

Results and caveats for the whole study, not just this receptor: The study included only four to six patients, and the authors note findings should be validated in a larger study. Comparison of CD4+ and CD8+ T cell repertoires was precluded by the use of bulk unsorted samples. Pairs of tumor regions showed greater repertoire overlap (mean roughly 35%) than tumor-adjacent pairs (about 17%) or tumor-blood pairs (about 14%), which is consistent with antigen-driven expansion. The top 250 clones accounted for a significantly greater share of the repertoire in tumors than in blood (p = 0.039). Because sequencing covered only the TCR beta chain and unpaired alpha chains were not captured, true repertoire diversity is likely underestimated.

Blood RNA was extracted from unsorted whole blood using TRIzol reagent, and germline DNA was obtained with the DNeasy Blood & Tissue kit. At the time of sampling, the patients had chronic HBV infection and had not received any treatment. Before surgery, four milliliters of peripheral blood were drawn into K2EDTA tubes. Trimming costs V 8 bases and J 7 bases, and their ends lie 15 bases apart. The germline V gene encodes CDR1 SQVTM and CDR2 ANQGSEA. From the cysteine through the phenylalanine, the CDR3 covers 11 amino acids. The retained sequence is limited to the CDR3, 33 bases, with the frame set at the first base. Worth noting for this clonotype: Its antigen remains undetermined. The sample holds no much larger clone one base away, and base qualities are not on file.

TCRbeta-specific cDNA was reverse-transcribed from 500 ng total RNA using a constant-region primer and ProtoScript II reverse transcriptase. The TCRbeta libraries were prepared through three rounds of nested multiplex PCR following a slightly modified ARM-PCR procedure. Multiplex TRBV1-TRBV30 forward primers and a Cbeta reverse primer were used in the first two PCR rounds, each of which was run for roughly 9 cycles. Sample barcodes and Illumina adapters were added in a final 25-cycle PCR using Deep VentR polymerase. Before sequencing, amplicons between 200 and 500 bp were purified from gel using a QIAquick gel extraction kit. TCRbeta amplicons were sequenced on an Illumina HiSeq 2500 with 250-bp paired-end reads. In the source study's methods: Trimmomatic v0.33 was used to quality-trim the reads, and FLASH v1.2.11 was used to merge paired reads so that full CDR3 sequences could be recovered. V, D and J germline segments were assigned to the rearranged TCRbeta sequences using MiGEC v1.2.1b. VDJtools v1.0.0 computed clonotype statistics and Shannon-Wiener diversity indices. To reduce sampling bias, subsequent analyses other than the diversity analysis used only the 250 most abundant clonotypes in each sample. The public reads were quality trimmed at Q25 with fastp and then assembled into clones with MiXCR by TCRdb, keeping productive beta chains. Rows are combined by CDR3 protein, so each entry shows the most common genes and DNA. The V and J calls and clone size come from TCRdb's table, not from the authors' own analysis. This sample comprises 310,000 or so distinct CDR3 sequences, almost 65% of them detected only once. The leading ten clones occupy about 6% of the sample.

The V and J genes are TRBV29-1 and TRBJ2-7, with no D gene named confidently. Sequencing used peripheral blood. This receptor was taken from a man aged 40-50 years with primary liver carcinoma and hepatitis B virus infection. The CDR3 reads as follows: CSIVAEYEQYF. The DNA reads as follows: TGCAGCATTGTGGCCGAGTATGAGCAGTACTTC.